One sample yielded the 22 T cell receptor beta chains listed below, sequenced in a study of early T cells in non-severe SARS-CoV-2 infection. In TCRdb, the 5' RACE reads were re-called with MiXCR into one record per CDR3 protein. The sample lists 65,000 to 85,000 distinct CDR3 sequences, about 12% occurring once. The sequenced material came from whole blood. All receptors come from an adult who was a healthcare worker with PCR-confirmed SARS-CoV-2 infection or an uninfected control (not recorded which).

This clonotype was observed at least ten times. The V gene is TRBV15, the J gene TRBJ2-1; D is undetermined. Germline CDR1 LNHNV, CDR2 YYDKDF (reference sequence). The CDR3 contains 13 residues. Trimming pared 3 bases from V and 5 bases from J, leaving 8 bases between. DNA of the CDR3: TGTGCCACCAGCAGCGGGCCCGACAATGAGCAGTTCTTC. As protein: CATSSGPDNEQFF.

This clonotype was recorded many times. This rearrangement joins TRBV11-1 to TRBJ2-7; tentatively, D is TRBD2 (5 bases). CDR3 length: 12 residues. CDR1 and CDR2 (germline): SGHAT, FQDESV (reference sequence). The V end was cut by 5 bases, the J end by 4 bases, with 9 bases between. The CDR3 loop reads CASSRTSYEQYF. The CDR3 DNA reads TGTGCCAGCAGCCGGACTTCGTACGAGCAGTACTTC.

This clonotype was recorded a few times. The V gene is TRBV29-1, the J gene TRBJ2-4; D is possibly TRBD2 (5 bases). The CDR3 loop spans 12 amino acids. Germline V gene sequence: CDR1 SQVTM, CDR2 ANQGSEA. V was clipped by 4 bases and J by 2 bases, with 6 bases between them. CDR3 DNA sequence: TGCAGCGTTGGGACTTCCAAAAACATTCAGTACTTC. This codes for CSVGTSKNIQYF.

This clonotype was seen a few times. The V call is TRBV7-2, the J call TRBJ2-5; 10 positions agree with TRBD2. Germline V gene data show CDR1 as SGHTA and CDR2 as FQGNSA. The ends lost 3 bases at V and 3 bases at J; junction bases unmatched: 7. This CDR3 contains 16 residues. CDR3: CASSFGYLAGEETQYF. The CDR3, as DNA: TGTGCCAGCAGCTTTGGGTACCTAGCGGGAGAAGAGACCCAGTACTTC.

The V gene is TRBV5-1, the J gene TRBJ2-3; D remains ambiguous. Germline V lookup: CDR1 SGHRS, CDR2 YFSETQ. The CDR3 is 15 residues long. Trimming removed 1 base from V and 5 bases from J, with 14 bases in between. The CDR3, as DNA: TGCGCCAGCAGCTTGCAAAAGGGTTGGGTAGATACGCAGTATTTT. Encoded protein: CASSLQKGWVDTQYF.

This clonotype was seen only a few times. The rearrangement links TRBV5-6 to TRBJ2-2, with a possible D match to TRBD1 (5 bases). Between the trimmed V and J ends, which lost 1 base and 1 base, there was a span of 8 bases. The CDR3 extends over 15 amino acids. Per the germline V gene, CDR1 is SGHDT and CDR2 is YYEEEE. The CDR3: CASSLYRLNTGELFF. The CDR3 DNA is TGTGCCAGCAGCTTGTACAGGTTGAACACCGGGGAGCTGTTTTTT.

There are a few counts of this clonotype. The chain has TRBV27 and TRBJ2-7; TRBD1 matches at 11 bases. Germline V gene sequence: CDR1 MNHEY, CDR2 SMNVEV (reference sequence). The CDR3 runs 14 residues. Trimming at V came to 5 bases and at J to 6 bases, leaving 6 bases not matched to a gene. The CDR3 coding sequence is TGTGCCAGCAGTAGCCGGGACAGGGGGGTCGAGCAGTACTTC. This encodes CASSSRDRGVEQYF.

This clonotype was seen only a few times. This chain joins TRBV7-2 and TRBJ1-3, with D uncertain. The CDR3 spans 14 residues. The ends were cut back, 2 bases at V and 0 bases at J, with 5 bases in the middle. CDR1 and CDR2 from the germline V gene are SGHTA and FQGNSA. The CDR3 sequence is CASSLTSSGNTIYF. CDR3 nucleotides: TGTGCCAGCAGCTTAACGAGCTCTGGAAACACCATATATTTT.

This clonotype was counted many times. This sequence joins TRBV7-2 and TRBJ2-1, with 7 bases aligning to TRBD2. Germline assignment: CDR1 SGHTA and CDR2 FQGNSA. The length of the CDR3 is 15 residues. Trimming took 2 bases from V and 4 from J; bases not matched to a gene: 5. CDR3 coding DNA: TGTGCCAGCAGCTTAATGCGCGGGGGATACAATGAGCAGTTCTTC. Amino acid sequence: CASSLMRGGYNEQFF.

There are many counts of this clonotype. The chain carries TRBV28 and TRBJ1-2, with D perhaps TRBD1 (6 bases). The germline V gene has CDR1 MDHEN and CDR2 SYDVKM. The CDR3 runs to 14 residues. V dropped 6 bases and J dropped 4 bases, with 15 bases sitting between them. CDR3 amino acids: CASSDTGRSYGYTF. In nucleotides, the CDR3 is TGTGCCAGCAGCGACACAGGGAGAAGCTATGGCTACACCTTC.

This clonotype was observed at least ten times. This chain links TRBV12-3 or TRBV12-4 with TRBJ2-7; 8 positions match TRBD1. Germline trimming cut 7 bases from V and 0 bases from J; bases unmatched to any gene: 8. CDR3 length equals 15 residues. CDR3 DNA sequence: TGTGCCAGCACCCCACGACAGGGGAGCTCCTACGAGCAGTACTTC. This sequence encodes CASTPRQGSSYEQYF.

This clonotype turned up a few times. The chain couples TRBV7-9 to TRBJ2-3; tentatively, D is TRBD2 (6 bases). The germline V and J ends were trimmed by 6 bases and 0 bases, with 10 bases remaining between them. Germline CDR1 reads SEHNR; CDR2 reads FQNEAQ (reference sequence). CDR3 size: 14 residues. The CDR3 nucleotides read TGTGCCAGCAGGCCCAGCGGGAGCACAGATACGCAGTATTTT. The encoded protein is CASRPSGSTDTQYF.

Comments on this clonotype: A read error may account for a junction end that differs from germline. The J gene is TRBJ2-2, the V gene TRBV7-8; D uncertain. CDR1 is SGHVS and CDR2 is FQNEAQ in the germline V gene. The length of the CDR3 is 14 residues. DNA of the CDR3: TGTGCCAGCAGTTTTAGCAGAAACACCGGTGAGCTGTTTTTT. Translating gives CASSFSRNTGELFF.

In this sample, this clonotype turned up many times. Compared with germline, one end of the junction differs, possibly owing to a read error. This chain joins TRBV2 and TRBJ2-1; D is ambiguous. Germline V lookup: CDR1 SNHLY, CDR2 FYNNEI. CDR3 length: 12 residues. In DNA form, the CDR3 reads TGTGCCAGCGGTGATGGGTTGAGGGAGCAGTTCTTC. Its protein product is CASGDGLREQFF. The variable domain in full, completed from reference TRBV2 and TRBJ2-1, reads EPEVTQTPSHQVTQMGQEVILRCVPISNHLYFYWYRQILGQKVEFLVSFYNNEISEKSEIFDDQFSVERPDGSNFTLKIRSTKLEDSAMYFCASGDGLREQFFGPGTRLTVL.

This clonotype was seen at least ten times. V is TRBV10-3 and J is TRBJ1-1; 10 bases map to TRBD1. The CDR3 totals 14 residues. J lost 4 bases, V lost 4 bases, and 3 bases had no gene match. Germline V lookup: CDR1 ENHRY, CDR2 SYGVKD. The CDR3 sequence is CAISGGQGGTEAFF. The CDR3 DNA sequence: TGTGCCATCAGTGGCGGACAGGGGGGCACTGAAGCTTTCTTT.

This clonotype was counted at least ten times. The chain carries TRBV29-1 and TRBJ2-1; tentative D call: TRBD2 (6 bases). This CDR3 has 16 residues. V dropped 2 bases and J dropped 4 bases, with 18 bases sitting between them. Germline V lookup: CDR1 SQVTM, CDR2 ANQGSEA. Here the CDR3 reads CSVEPLTSTGYNEQFF. The CDR3 bases are TGCAGCGTTGAACCCCTCACTAGCACGGGATACAATGAGCAGTTCTTC.

This chain joins TRBV4-2 and TRBJ1-5, with D tentatively TRBD1 (5 bases). Germline CDR1 and CDR2: LGHNA and YNFKEQ. The V and J ends lost 1 base and 7 bases respectively, with 11 bases between them. The CDR3 totals 14 residues. The CDR3, as DNA: TGTGCCAGCAGCCAAGTGCAGGGTGGCCAGCCCCAGCATTTT. This translates into CASSQVQGGQPQHF.

The chain has TRBV10-3 and TRBJ2-1, with 15 bases lining up with TRBD2. The germline CDR1 and CDR2 sequences are ENHRY and SYGVKD. The length of the CDR3 is 15 residues. J gave up 7 bases and V 7 bases, and 5 bases lay outside the gene matches. The CDR3 loop reads CAITPGLAGGNEQFF. CDR3 sequence (DNA): TGTGCCATCACACCGGGACTAGCGGGAGGTAATGAGCAGTTCTTC.

This clonotype was detected a few times. The chain uses TRBV7-2 and TRBJ2-1; D gene ambiguous. Looked up from germline, CDR1 is SGHTA and CDR2 is FQGNSA. Trimming shortened V by 4 bases and J by 1 base, and 11 bases separated the two germline ends. The CDR3 is 15 amino acids. In DNA form, the CDR3 reads TGTGCCAGCAGCTCCCCCCCAGGATCCTACAATGAGCAGTTCTTC. It is translated as CASSSPPGSYNEQFF.

This clonotype was recorded many times. This chain connects TRBV20-1 to TRBJ2-1; 11 bases line up with TRBD2. The CDR3 runs 14 residues. Germline CDR1 and CDR2: DFQATT and SNEGSKA (reference sequence). The V and J ends lost 5 bases and 5 bases, in that order; junction bases with no gene match: 5. The CDR3 loop is CSAAFSGGDNEQFF. For the CDR3, the DNA is TGCAGTGCTGCATTTAGCGGGGGGGACAATGAGCAGTTCTTC.

The chain is built from TRBV12-3 or TRBV12-4 and TRBJ2-1, with D uncertain. V lost 2 bases to trimming and J lost 6 bases, with 5 bases between them. CDR3 size: 12 residues. This CDR3 is CASSLQFNEQFF. The CDR3 DNA reads as TGTGCCAGCAGTTTACAGTTCAATGAGCAGTTCTTC.

The chain recombines TRBV10-3 with TRBJ2-7; D is tentatively TRBD1 or TRBD2 (6 bases each). Trimming removed 9 bases from V and 4 bases from J, with 22 bases in between. Germline loops: CDR1 ENHRY, CDR2 SYGVKD. CDR3 size: 15 residues. In DNA, the CDR3 is TGTGCCATAGACCACGGGGGCTCCGGGGTTTACGAGCAGTACTTC. Amino acids: CAIDHGGSGVYEQYF.